This T cell receptor (beta chain) was captured by sequencing in a study of blood T cell repertoires in COVID-19. About the research overall: T cells, B-cell-depleted T cells, or PBMCs supplied cDNA or gDNA.

In the original workflow: Estimated nucleated cell counts came from reference gene primer amplification. TCRdb's copy holds only in-frame clones and misses some; the assay was immunoSEQ multiplex PCR. From that table come the V and J calls and clone size; the DNA was used to work out D and trimming. The sample contains some 230,000 clones, about 80% of which appear only once. This clone was recorded only once. The receptor was isolated from a woman between 25 and 40 years old who had recovered from COVID-19. Sequencing was done on a sample of peripheral blood.

CDR3 in amino acids: CASEELTGTEAFF. The CDR3 DNA reads TGTGCCAGCGAAGAATTAACAGGGACTGAAGCTTTCTTT. The chain employs TRBV6-5 and TRBJ1-1; a weak D match, TRBD1 (6 bases). CDR1 and CDR2 from the germline V gene are MNHEY and SVGAGI. The CDR3 extends over 13 amino acids. V was pared by 8 bases and J by 5 bases, with 15 bases between.